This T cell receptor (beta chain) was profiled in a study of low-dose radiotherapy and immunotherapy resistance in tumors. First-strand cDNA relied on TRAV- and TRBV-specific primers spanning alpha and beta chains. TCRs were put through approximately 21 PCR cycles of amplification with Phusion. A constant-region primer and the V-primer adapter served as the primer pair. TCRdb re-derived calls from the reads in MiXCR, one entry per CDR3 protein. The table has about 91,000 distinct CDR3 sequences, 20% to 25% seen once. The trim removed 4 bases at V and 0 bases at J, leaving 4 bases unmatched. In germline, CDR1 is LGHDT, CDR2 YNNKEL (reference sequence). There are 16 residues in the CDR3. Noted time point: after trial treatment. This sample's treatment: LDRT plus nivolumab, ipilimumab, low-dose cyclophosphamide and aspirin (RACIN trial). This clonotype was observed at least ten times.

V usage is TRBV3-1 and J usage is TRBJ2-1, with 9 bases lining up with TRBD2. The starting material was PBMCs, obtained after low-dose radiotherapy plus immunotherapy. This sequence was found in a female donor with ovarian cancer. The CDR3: CASSRIAGASYNEQFF. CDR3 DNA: TGTGCCAGCAGCCGTATAGCGGGGGCCTCCTACAATGAGCAGTTCTTC.